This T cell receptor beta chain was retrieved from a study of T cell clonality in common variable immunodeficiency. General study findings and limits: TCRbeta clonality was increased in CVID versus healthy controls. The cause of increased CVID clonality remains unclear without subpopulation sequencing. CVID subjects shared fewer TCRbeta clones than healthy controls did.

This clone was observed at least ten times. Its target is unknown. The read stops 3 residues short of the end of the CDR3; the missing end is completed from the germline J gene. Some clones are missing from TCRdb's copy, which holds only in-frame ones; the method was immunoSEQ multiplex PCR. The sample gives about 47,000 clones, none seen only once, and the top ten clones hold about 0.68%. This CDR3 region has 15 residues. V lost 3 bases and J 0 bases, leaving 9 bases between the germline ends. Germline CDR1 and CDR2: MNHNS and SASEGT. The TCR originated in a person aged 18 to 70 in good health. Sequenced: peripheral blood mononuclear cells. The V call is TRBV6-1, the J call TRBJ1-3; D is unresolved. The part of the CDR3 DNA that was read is TGTGCCAGCAGTGAGCGGCTAGACTCTGGAAACACC. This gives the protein CASSERLDSGNT. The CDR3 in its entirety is CASSERLDSGNTIYF.